The sequence of this TCR beta chain was determined in a study of beta chain features in type 1 diabetes (dated by TCRdb to 2017 to 2018). With regard to the full study: Mean age, gender distribution, total cell number and subset yield did not differ between patients and healthy donors. Across all samples, some 110,000,000 sorted cells were examined, and cell number per subset correlated strongly with RNA yield. Regulatory and stem cell-like memory subsets were isolated from only 8 patients and roughly eight healthy donors, whereas naive and central memory subsets came from all 30 or so donors. The study compared TCRB repertoires of sorted circulating CD4+ T cell subsets between recently diagnosed type 1 diabetes patients and matched healthy donors.

Results and caveats for the whole study, not just this receptor: PCR might favor shorter templates, but patient and control samples were amplified and corrected together, so any skew would affect both groups equally. Because cDNA was sequenced instead of genomic DNA, highly expressing activated cells could be over-represented, though the groups showed no difference in activation or CD3 levels. A moderate but significant shortening of TCRB CDR3 length was observed in type 1 diabetes patients in all four CD4+ subsets. At VDJ recombination sites, type 1 diabetes patients had fewer insertions and more deleted nucleotides, which implies abnormalities in thymic rearrangement. Because small numbers of individuals were included in the HLA sub-analyses, any influence of HLA type on TCRB rearrangement was left unresolved. The naive, central memory and regulatory TCRB repertoires appeared to resemble one another more closely among patients than among healthy donors.

V loses 2 bases, J loses 5 bases, and the germline ends lie 13 bases apart. According to the germline V gene (reference sequence), CDR1 reads SEHNR and CDR2 reads FQNEAQ. Counted from cysteine to phenylalanine, this CDR3 has 15 amino acids. Only the CDR3 part of the read is kept: 45 bases, read in frame from the first base. Each donor gave one peripheral blood draw, approximately 100 mL on average, collected into heparinised tubes. A BD FACSAria II and a panel including CD45RO, CCR7, CD25, CD127, CD95 and CD27 were used to sort naive, central memory, regulatory and stem cell-like memory CD4+ T cells. Purity was above 98% for every sorted population. PBMCs were separated immediately by Lymphoprep density gradient centrifugation and were stained directly, without being cultured. So that batch effects would be minimized, each experiment stained and sorted samples in pairs, pairing one healthy donor with one patient.

Concerning this clone itself: The antigen it binds to is not known. There are no base qualities to consult, and no much larger clone falls within one base.

The entire amount of isolated RNA was reverse transcribed using the High Capacity cDNA Reverse Transcription Kit, so the sequenced TCRB transcripts were expressed ones. Deep immunoSEQ sequencing was applied to naive, central memory and regulatory T cell samples, giving an average of around 3.4 million total reads per sample. Sorted cells were lysed in RLT buffer and RNA was extracted with DNase-treated RNeasy Micro or Mini kits, depending on cell number. To prevent cross-contamination, each cell subset was processed individually, whereas patient and healthy donor samples were processed jointly. The immunoSEQ multiplex PCR was used to amplify TCRB sequences from cDNA, yielding 87-bp fragments that span the CDR3 region. Sequencing of the amplicons was performed on the Illumina HiSeq platform. Per the original workflow: Synthetic template baselines were used to correct PCR bias computationally, reads within Hamming distance 2 were collapsed together, and singletons that could not be merged were discarded. Reads were aligned against IMGT to assign V, D and J genes, CDR3 length and insertions or deletions at six rearrangement sites. Clonotype counts were normalized to sorted cell number within each subset before computing true diversity and Gini coefficients with the tcR R package. Repertoire sharing was quantified using the overlap coefficient calculated on TCRB nucleotide sequences. Out-of-frame TCRB sequences from naive cells were analyzed as a proxy for the pre-selection repertoire. Entries here come from immuneACCESS through TCRdb and include only in-frame sequences with V and J called. Some clones fail to appear in such tables; in the studies checked, an unresolved V gene covers under half of the shortfall, and the cause of the remainder is unknown. The V and J calls and the clone size are those of that table, but D and trimming were determined from the DNA. The sample contains about 740,000 clones, roughly 13% of them found a single time. Approximately 0.02% of the sample is taken by the ten largest.

Specimen: naive CD4+ T cells from blood. Sample cell subset or site, as interpreted from the label and publication: true naive CD4+ T cells. This clonotype originated in a man between 18 and 29 years old with type 1 diabetes. The chain is encoded by TRBV7-9 joined to TRBJ2-1; tentative D gene TRBD2, with 5 bases matching. The CDR3 region: CASSLKSSRDNEQFF. The sequence in DNA is TGTGCCAGCAGCTTAAAGTCCTCGCGGGACAATGAGCAGTTCTTC.